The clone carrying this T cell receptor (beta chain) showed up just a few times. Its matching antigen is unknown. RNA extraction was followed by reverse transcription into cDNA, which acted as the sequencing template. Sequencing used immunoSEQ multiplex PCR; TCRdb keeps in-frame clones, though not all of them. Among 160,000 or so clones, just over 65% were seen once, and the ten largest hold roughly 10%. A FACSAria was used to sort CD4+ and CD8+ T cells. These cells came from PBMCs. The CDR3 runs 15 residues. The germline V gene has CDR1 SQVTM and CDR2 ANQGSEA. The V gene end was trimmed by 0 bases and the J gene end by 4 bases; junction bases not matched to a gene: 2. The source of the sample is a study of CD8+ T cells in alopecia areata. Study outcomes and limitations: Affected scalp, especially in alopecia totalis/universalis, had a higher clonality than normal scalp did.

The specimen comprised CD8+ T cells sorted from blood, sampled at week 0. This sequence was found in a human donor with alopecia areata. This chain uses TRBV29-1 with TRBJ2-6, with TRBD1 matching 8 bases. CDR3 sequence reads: CSVEDQGAGANVLTF. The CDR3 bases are TGCAGCGTTGAAGATCAGGGGGCCGGGGCCAACGTCCTGACTTTC.